This record looks at one T cell receptor beta chain sequence and its context. This clone's antigen is unknown. One base away there is no much larger clone; base qualities are not given. This sample was taken from a study of CD8 T cells in ankylosing spondylitis (dated by TCRdb to about 2017). At the level of the whole study: The study set out to find disease-linked TCR variants by profiling T cell receptor beta repertoires in ankylosing spondylitis patients and healthy donors. Peripheral blood was sampled, and synovial fluid was also collected from ankylosing spondylitis patients. The full study cohort was made up of under 30 ankylosing spondylitis patients and some 100 healthy donors.

V is cut back by 2 bases and J by 2 bases, with 5 bases in the junction unmatched. CDR1 is given as KGHDR and CDR2 as SFDVKD, both from the germline V gene. Spanning cysteine to phenylalanine, the CDR3 consists of 17 amino acids. Of all the DNA, just the CDR3 is kept, 51 bases in frame from base 1. Sequenced using an Illumina HiSeq 2500. TCR beta libraries were prepared by quantitative 5'-RACE with molecular barcodes. In the source study's methods: To identify disease-linked TCR variants, a new computational method was used, one built on a probabilistic model of VDJ rearrangement. TCRdb cleaned the public reads at Q25 with fastp, built clones with MiXCR and kept in-frame beta chains. Each entry merges the rows of one CDR3 protein and shows their most common DNA and genes. Clone size and V and J calls follow TCRdb, not the original study. Recorded for this sample are about 160,000 distinct CDR3 sequences; approximately 9% of them occurred a single time. The ten largest clones represent approximately 16% of the sample.

Study-wide conclusions, independent of this receptor: The disease-linked clones showed a CD8+ phenotype and occurred at relatively low frequencies in peripheral blood. Some of the motif variants had been reported before in the synovial fluid and blood of reactive arthritis patients, a finding that suggests common disease-initiation mechanisms. The disease-linked clones were reported as significantly enriched in matched synovial fluid samples from ankylosing spondylitis patients. Blood from ankylosing spondylitis patients appeared to be characterized by a TCR beta motif made up of several highly homologous amino acid variants.

The sample was blood, either unsorted or a sorted T cell fraction (not recorded which). The V and J genes are TRBV24-1 and TRBJ2-3; 11 bases in between match TRBD2. This clonotype originated in a female donor with ankylosing spondylitis or in good health (not recorded which). The CDR3 amino acid sequence is: CATSDWGTSGLTDTQYF. The DNA reads as follows: TGTGCCACCAGTGATTGGGGGACTAGCGGCCTCACAGATACGCAGTATTTT.